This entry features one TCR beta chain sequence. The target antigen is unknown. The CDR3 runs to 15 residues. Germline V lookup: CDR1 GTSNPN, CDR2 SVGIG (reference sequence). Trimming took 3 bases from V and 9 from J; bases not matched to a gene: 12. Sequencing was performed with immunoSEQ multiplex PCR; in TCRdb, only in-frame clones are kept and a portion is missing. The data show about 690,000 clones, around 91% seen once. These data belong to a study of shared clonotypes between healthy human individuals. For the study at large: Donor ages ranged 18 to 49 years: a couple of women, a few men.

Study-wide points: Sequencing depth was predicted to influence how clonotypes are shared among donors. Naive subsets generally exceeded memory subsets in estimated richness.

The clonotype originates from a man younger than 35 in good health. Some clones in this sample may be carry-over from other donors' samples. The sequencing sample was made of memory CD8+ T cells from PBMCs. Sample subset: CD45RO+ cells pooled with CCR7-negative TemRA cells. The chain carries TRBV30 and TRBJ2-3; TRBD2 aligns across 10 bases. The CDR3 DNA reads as TGTGCCTGGAGCGGTGGGTTAGCGGGAGGCAGGACGCAGTATTTT. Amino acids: CAWSGGLAGGRTQYF.